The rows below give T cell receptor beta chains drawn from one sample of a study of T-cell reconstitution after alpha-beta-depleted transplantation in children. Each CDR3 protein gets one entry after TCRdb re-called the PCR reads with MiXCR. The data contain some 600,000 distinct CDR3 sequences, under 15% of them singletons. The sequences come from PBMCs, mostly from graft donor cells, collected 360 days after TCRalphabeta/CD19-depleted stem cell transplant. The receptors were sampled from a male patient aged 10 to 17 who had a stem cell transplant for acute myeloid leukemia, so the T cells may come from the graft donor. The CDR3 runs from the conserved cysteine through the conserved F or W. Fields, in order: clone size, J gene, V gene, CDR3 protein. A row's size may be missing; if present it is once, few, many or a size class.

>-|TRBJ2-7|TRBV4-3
CASSQERLAGAEQYF
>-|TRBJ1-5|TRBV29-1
CSMRTGSNQPQHF
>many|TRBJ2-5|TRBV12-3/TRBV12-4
CASSFPLHRDQETQYF
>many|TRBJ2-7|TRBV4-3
CASSQTPGGFVYEQYF
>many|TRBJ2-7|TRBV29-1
CSVVGGGGRSTYEQYF
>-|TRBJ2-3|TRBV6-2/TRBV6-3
CASSSPDLLTDTQYF
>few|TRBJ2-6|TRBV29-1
CSVWGPGANVLTF
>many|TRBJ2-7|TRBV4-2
CASSQAVGYEQYF
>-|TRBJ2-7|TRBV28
CASQGLAGGRSEQYF
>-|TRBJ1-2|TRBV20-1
CSARGTGNYGYTF
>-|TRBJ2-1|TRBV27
CARTRDGQFF
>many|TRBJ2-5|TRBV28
CASSLFLPFGTGQQETQYF
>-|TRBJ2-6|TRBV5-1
CASSLAVTGIAGANVLTF
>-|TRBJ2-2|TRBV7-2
CASSLKGRLNGELFF
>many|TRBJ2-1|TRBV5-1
CASSLVRNEQFF
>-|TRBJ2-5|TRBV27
CASSFMGGETQYF
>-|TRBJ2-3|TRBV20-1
CSAISGRTDTQYF
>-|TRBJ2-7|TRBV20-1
CSATGLAAVYEQYF
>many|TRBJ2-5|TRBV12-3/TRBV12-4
CASSYLRGETQYF
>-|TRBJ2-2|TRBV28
CASSLSFTRDTGELFF
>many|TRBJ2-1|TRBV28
CASRVGPYGEQFF
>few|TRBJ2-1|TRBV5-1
CASSYGGFSYNEQFF
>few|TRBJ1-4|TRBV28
CASSLTANNEKLFF
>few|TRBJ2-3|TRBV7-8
CASSLGSGWDTQYF
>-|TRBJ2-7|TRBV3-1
CASSQEVVIGYEQYF
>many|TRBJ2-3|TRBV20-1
CSAHRGTDTQYF
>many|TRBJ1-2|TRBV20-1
CSAREAGGFGYTF
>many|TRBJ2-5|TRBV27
CASTKSAGTSEETQYF
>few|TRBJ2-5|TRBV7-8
CASSEKRDLPDYF
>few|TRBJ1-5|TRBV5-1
CASSLTGQGGQPQHF
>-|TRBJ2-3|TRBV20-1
CSARVDSPGDTQYF
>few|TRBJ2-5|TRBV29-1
CSVDLVPGETQYF
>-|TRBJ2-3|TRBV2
CASSVALAGPSTDTQYF
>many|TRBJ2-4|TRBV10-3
CAISEGPDRGFDKNIQYF
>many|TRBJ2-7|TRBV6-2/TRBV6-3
CASRYGSSGRLYEQYF
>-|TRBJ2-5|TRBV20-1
CSARDVAGGWETQYF
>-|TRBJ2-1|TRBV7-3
CASSPRGRVAYNEQFF
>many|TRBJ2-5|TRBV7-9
CASSLVERGTQYF
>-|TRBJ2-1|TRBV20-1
CSASLGIASGSLNEQFF
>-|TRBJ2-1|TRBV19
CASGLAGEPFHNEQFF
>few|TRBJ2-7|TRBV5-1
CASSWRGSYEQYF
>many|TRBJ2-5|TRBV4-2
CASSHATSGSGETQYF
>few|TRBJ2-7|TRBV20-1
CSARLIHEQYF
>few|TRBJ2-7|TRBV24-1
CATSDNWVGAEQYF
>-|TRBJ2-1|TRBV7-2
CASSPPGQVRGNEQFF
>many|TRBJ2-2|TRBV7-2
CASSLAEGGTGELFF
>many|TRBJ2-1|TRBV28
CASSLSSYNEQFF
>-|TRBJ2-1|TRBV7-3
CASSHGLTSYNEQFF
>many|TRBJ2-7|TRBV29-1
CSAIKVGPTLYEQYF
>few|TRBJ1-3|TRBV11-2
CASSLSTQGYSGNTIYF
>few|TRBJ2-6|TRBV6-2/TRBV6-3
CAILSPRNTTSGANVLTF
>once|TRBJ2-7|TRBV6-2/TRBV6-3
CASSFARDHSYEQYF
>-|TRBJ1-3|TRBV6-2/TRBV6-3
CASSQSFAGNRSNTIYF
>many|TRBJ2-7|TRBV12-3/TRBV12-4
CASSPRTFTQYEQYF
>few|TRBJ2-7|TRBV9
CASSVADREGYEQYF
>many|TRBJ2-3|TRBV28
CASSGPGQVAYTQYF
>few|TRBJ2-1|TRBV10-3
CASWPGQYNEQFF
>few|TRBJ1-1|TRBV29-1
CSTFLSGKQTEAFF
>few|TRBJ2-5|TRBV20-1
CSASPIQETQYF
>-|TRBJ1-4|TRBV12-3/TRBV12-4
CASSLTGRLNEKLFF